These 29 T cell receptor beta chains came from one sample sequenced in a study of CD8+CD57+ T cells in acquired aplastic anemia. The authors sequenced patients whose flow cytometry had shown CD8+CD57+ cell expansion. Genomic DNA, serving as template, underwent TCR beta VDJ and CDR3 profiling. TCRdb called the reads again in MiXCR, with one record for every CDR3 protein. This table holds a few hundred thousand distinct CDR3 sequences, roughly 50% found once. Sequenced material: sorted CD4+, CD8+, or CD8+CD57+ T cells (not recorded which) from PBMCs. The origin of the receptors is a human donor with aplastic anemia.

The CDR3 here is CASGRGSLTYNEQFF. DNA for the CDR3: TGTGCCAGCGGGCGGGGTTCCCTGACCTACAATGAGCAGTTCTTC. The rearrangement joins TRBV2 to TRBJ2-1, with D tentatively TRBD2 (6 bases). Germline V gene lookup returns CDR1 SNHLY and CDR2 FYNNEI. The CDR3 loop spans 15 amino acids. V shed 8 bases and J shed 2 bases, with 16 bases lying between them.

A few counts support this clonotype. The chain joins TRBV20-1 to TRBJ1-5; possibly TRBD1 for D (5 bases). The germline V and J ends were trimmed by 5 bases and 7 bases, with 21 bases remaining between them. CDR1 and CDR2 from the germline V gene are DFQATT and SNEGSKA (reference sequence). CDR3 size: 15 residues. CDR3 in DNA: TGCAGTGCTCCTGTGGGGGGACTTTCTGGGCAGCCCCAGCATTTT. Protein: CSAPVGGLSGQPQHF.

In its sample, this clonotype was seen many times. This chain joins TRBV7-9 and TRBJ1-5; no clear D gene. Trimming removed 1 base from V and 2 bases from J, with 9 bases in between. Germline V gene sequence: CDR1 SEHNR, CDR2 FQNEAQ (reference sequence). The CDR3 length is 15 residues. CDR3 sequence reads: CASSLVGSGNQPQHF. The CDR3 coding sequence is TGTGCCAGCAGCTTAGTAGGGTCGGGCAATCAGCCCCAGCATTTT. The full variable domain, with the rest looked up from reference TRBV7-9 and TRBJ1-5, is DTGVSQNPRHKITKRGQNVTFRCDPISEHNRLYWYRQTLGQGPEFLTYFQNEAQLEKSRLLSDRFSAERPKGSFSTLEIQRTEQGDSAMYLCASSLVGSGNQPQHFGDGTRLSIL.

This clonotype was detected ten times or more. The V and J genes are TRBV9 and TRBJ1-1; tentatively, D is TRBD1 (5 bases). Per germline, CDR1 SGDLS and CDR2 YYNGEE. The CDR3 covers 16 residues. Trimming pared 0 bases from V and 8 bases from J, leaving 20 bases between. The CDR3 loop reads CASSVAPAGGMREAFF. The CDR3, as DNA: TGTGCCAGCAGCGTAGCCCCCGCGGGGGGGATGAGGGAAGCTTTCTTT.

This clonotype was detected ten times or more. CDR3 protein: CSARGSGGKDGYTF. The CDR3 DNA reads as TGCAGTGCTAGAGGCTCGGGAGGGAAGGATGGCTACACCTTC. V is TRBV20-1 and J is TRBJ1-2, with no clear D. CDR3 size: 14 residues. The germline CDR1 and CDR2 sequences are DFQATT and SNEGSKA (reference sequence). Between the trimmed V and J ends, which lost 1 base and 6 bases, there was a span of 15 bases.

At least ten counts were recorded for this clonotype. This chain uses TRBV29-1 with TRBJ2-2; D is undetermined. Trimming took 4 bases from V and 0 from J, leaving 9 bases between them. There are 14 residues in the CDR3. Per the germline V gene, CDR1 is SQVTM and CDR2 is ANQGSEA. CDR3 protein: CSVVPVANTGELFF. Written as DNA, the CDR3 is TGCAGCGTTGTGCCCGTCGCGAACACCGGGGAGCTGTTTTTT.

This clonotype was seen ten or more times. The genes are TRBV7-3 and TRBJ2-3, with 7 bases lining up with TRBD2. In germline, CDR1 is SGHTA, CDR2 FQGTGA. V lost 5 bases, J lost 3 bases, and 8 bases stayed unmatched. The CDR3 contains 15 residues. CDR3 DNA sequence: TGTGCCAGCAGCCCAACCGGGAGGACTACAGATACGCAGTATTTT. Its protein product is CASSPTGRTTDTQYF.

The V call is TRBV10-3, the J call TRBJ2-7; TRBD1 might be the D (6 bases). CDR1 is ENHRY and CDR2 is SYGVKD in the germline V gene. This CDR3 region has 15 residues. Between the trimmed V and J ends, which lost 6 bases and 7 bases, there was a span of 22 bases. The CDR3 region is CAIRDRQEDFREQYF. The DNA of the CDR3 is TGTGCCATCAGGGACCGACAGGAGGACTTTCGGGAGCAGTACTTC.

The CDR3, as DNA: TGCAGCGTAAGGGGGGGAAAGACCCAGTACTTC. Amino acid sequence: CSVRGGKTQYF. The V and J genes are TRBV29-1 and TRBJ2-5; D may be TRBD2 (7 bases). V was trimmed by 6 bases and J by 6 bases, leaving 11 bases between them. Germline-derived CDR1 and CDR2 are SQVTM and ANQGSEA. The length of the CDR3 is 11 residues.

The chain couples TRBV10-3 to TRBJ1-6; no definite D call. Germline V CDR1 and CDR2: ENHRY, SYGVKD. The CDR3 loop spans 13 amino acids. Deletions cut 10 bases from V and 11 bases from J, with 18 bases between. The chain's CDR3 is CASRHFENPPLHF. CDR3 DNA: TGTGCCAGCCGGCATTTTGAGAATCCACCCCTCCACTTT.

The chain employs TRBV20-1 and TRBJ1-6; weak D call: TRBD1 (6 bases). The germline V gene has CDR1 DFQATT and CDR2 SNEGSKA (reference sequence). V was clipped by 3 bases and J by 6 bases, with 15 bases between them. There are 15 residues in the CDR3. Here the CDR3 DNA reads TGCAGTGCTAGGGAAACAGGGAGAAGTAATTCACCCCTCCACTTT. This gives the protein CSARETGRSNSPLHF.

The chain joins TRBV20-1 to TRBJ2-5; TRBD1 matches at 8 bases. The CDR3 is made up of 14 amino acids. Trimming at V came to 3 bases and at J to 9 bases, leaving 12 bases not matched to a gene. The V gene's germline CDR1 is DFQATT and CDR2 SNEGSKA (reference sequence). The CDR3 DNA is TGCAGTGCTAGTAAGGGGACAGGCGCCCAGCCCCAGTACTTC. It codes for CSASKGTGAQPQYF.

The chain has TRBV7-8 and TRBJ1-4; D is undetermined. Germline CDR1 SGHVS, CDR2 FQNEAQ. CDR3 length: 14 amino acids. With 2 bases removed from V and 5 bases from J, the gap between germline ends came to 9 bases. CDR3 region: CASSLLSVNEKLFF. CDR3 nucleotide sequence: TGTGCCAGCAGCTTACTGTCAGTAAATGAAAAACTGTTTTTT.

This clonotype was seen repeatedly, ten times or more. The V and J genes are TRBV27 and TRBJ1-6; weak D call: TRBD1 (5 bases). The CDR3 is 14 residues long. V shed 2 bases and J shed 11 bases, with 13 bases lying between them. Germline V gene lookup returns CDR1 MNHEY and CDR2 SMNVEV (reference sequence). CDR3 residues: CASSLIEGLTPLHF. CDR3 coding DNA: TGTGCCAGCAGTTTAATTGAGGGGTTGACACCCCTCCACTTT.

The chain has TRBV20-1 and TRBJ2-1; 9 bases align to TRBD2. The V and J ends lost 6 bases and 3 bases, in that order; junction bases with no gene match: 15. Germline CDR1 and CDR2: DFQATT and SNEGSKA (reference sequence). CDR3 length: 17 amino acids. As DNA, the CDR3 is TGCAGTGCCAGACCTAGCGGGGACGGTGGATACTACAATGAGCAGTTCTTC. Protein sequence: CSARPSGDGGYYNEQFF.

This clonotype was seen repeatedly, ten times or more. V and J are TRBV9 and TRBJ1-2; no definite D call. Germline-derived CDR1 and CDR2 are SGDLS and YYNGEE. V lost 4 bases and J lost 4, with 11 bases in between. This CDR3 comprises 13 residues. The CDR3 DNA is TGTGCCAGCAGCCCCCTAGAAAGCTATGGCTACACCTTC. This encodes CASSPLESYGYTF.

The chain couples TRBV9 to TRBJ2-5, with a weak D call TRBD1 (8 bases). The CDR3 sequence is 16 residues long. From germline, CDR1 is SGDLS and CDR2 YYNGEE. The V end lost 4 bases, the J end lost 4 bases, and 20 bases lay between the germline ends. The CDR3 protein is CASSIHGQGGPETQYF. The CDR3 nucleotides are TGTGCCAGCAGCATCCACGGACAGGGAGGGCCAGAGACCCAGTACTTC.

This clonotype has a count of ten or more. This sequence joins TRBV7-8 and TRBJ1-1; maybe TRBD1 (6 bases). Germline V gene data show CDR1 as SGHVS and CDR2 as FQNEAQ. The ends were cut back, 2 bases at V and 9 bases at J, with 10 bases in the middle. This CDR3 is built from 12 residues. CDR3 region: CASSLNGQQAFF. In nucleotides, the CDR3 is TGTGCCAGCAGCTTAAATGGACAGCAAGCTTTCTTT. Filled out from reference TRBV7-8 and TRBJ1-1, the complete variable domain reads GAGVSQSPRYKVAKRGQDVALRCDPISGHVSLFWYQQALGQGPEFLTYFQNEAQLDKSGLPSDRFFAERPEGSVSTLKIQRTQQEDSAVYLCASSLNGQQAFFGQGTRLTVV.

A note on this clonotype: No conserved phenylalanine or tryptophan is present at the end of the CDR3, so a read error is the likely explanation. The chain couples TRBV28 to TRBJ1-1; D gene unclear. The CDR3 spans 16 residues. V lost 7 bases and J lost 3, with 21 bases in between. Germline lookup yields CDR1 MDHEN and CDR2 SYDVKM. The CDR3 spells CASTTPDSWADTEAFV. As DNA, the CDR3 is TGTGCCAGCACTACACCGGACTCCTGGGCGGACACTGAAGCTTTCGTT.

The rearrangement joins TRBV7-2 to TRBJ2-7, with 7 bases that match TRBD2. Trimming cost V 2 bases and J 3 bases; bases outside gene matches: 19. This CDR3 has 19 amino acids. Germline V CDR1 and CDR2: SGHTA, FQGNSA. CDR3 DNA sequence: TGTGCCAGCAGCTTAAACCCCGCCATAGAGGCGGGGGAGAGCTACGAGCAGTACTTC. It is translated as CASSLNPAIEAGESYEQYF.

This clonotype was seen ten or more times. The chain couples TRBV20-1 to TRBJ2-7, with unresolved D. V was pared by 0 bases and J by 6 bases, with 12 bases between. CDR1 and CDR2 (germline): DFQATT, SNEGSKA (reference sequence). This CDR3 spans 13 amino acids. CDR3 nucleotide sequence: TGCAGTGCTAGAGATCAACGGCCTAGCGAGCAGTACTTC. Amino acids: CSARDQRPSEQYF.

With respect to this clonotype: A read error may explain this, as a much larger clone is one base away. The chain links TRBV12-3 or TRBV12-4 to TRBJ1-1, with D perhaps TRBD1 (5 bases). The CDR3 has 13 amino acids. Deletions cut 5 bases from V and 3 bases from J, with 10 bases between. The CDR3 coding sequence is TGTGCCAGCAGTGGGGGGGTGGACACTGAAGCTTTCTTT. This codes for CASSGGVDTEAFF.

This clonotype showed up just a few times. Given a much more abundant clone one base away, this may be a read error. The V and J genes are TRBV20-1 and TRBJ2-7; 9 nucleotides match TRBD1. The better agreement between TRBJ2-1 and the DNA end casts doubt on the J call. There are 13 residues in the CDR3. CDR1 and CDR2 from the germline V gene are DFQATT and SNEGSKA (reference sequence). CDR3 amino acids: CSARRRDRDEQFF. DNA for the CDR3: TGCAGTGCTAGAAGACGGGACAGGGACGAGCAGTTCTTC.

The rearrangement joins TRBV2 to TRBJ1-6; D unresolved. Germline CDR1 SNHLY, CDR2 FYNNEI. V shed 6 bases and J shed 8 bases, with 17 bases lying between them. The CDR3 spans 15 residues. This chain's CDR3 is CASRTRTSGDSPLHF. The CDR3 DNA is TGTGCCAGCAGGACGCGGACTAGCGGGGATTCACCCCTCCACTTT.

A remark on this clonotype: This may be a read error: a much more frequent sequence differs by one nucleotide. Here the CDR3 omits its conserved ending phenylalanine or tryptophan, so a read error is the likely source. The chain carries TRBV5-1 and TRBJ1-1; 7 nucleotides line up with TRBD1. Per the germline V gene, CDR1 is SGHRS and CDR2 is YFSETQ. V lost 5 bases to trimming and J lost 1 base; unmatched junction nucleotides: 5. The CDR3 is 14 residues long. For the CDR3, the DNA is TGCGCCAGCAGAACAGGGGCGGAGAACACTGAAGCTTTCTCT. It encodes CASRTGAENTEAFS.

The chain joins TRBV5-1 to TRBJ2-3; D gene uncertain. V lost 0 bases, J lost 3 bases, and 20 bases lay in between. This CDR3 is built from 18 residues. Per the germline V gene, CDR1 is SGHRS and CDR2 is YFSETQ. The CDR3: CASSLAPPSTGFTDTQYF. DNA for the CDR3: TGCGCCAGCAGCTTGGCCCCCCCGTCTACGGGCTTTACAGATACGCAGTATTTT.

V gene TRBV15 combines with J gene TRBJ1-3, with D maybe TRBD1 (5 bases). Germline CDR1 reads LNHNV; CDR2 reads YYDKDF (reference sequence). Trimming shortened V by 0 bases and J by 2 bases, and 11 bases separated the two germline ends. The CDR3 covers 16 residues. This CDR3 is CATSRDLTRAGNTIYF. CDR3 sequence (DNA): TGTGCCACCAGCAGAGATCTCACCAGGGCTGGAAACACCATATATTTT.

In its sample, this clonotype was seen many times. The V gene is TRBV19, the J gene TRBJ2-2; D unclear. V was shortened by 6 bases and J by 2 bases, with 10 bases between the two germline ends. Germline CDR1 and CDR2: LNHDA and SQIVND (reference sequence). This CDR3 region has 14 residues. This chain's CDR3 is CASRERANTGELFF. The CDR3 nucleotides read TGTGCCAGTAGGGAAAGGGCTAACACCGGGGAGCTGTTTTTT.

CDR3 sequence reads: CASSFGKYGYTF. CDR3 in DNA: TGTGCCAGCAGCTTTGGGAAATATGGCTACACCTTC. The J gene is TRBJ1-2, the V gene TRBV7-9; D ambiguous. Trimming cost V 3 bases and J 5 bases, with 7 bases left between them. Germline V gives CDR1 SEHNR, CDR2 FQNEAQ (reference sequence). The CDR3 length is 12 residues.